This TCR beta chain appears in the sequencing data of a study of somatic mutations in cytotoxic T cells in rheumatoid arthritis. This CDR3 contains 18 residues. The V segment lost 0 bases and the J segment 8 bases; nucleotides outside the gene matches: 10. Per the germline V gene, CDR1 is SNHLY and CDR2 is FYNNEI. Positive magnetic bead selection separated CD4+ and CD8+ cells, and flow cytometry confirmed purity. TCRdb's table, derived via immunoSEQ multiplex PCR, lists solely in-frame clones and lacks some. The data show 8,500 to 13,000 clones, 70% to 80% seen once. The receptor comes from an adult with rheumatoid arthritis. Material for sequencing was CD8+ T cells sorted from blood. This chain connects TRBV2 to TRBJ1-4; 12 bases map to TRBD1. This CDR3 reads CASSEAYMGDRGREKLFF. As DNA, the CDR3 is TGTGCCAGCAGTGAAGCCTATATGGGGGACAGGGGGCGGGAAAAACTGTTTTTT.